These 20 T cell receptor beta chains were all obtained from the same sample, sequenced in a study of T cells after yellow fever vaccination. TCRdb reanalysed the 5' RACE reads using MiXCR and keeps one entry per CDR3 protein. The top ten hold about 15% of the sample, which has about 360,000 distinct CDR3 sequences, 6.2% seen once. Sample: PBMCs, taken 5 days after the yellow fever booster vaccination. Receptors were obtained from a man younger than 45 who received the YFV17D yellow fever vaccine.

As to this clonotype: Germline and junction disagree at one end, which may indicate a read error. The chain couples TRBV29-1 to TRBJ2-1; 12 nucleotides match TRBD2. The CDR3 is made up of 14 amino acids. Per the germline V gene, CDR1 is SQVTM and CDR2 is ANQGSEA. The CDR3 loop is CSVPTSGRYSEQFF. CDR3 in DNA: TGCAGCGTTCCTACTAGCGGGAGGTACAGTGAGCAGTTCTTC.

The V call is TRBV4-3, the J call TRBJ2-5; 11 nucleotides agree with TRBD2. This CDR3 has 18 residues. Looked up from germline, CDR1 is LGHNA and CDR2 is YSLEER. The V gene end was trimmed by 0 bases and the J gene end by 1 base; junction bases not matched to a gene: 7. This CDR3 reads CASSQEWGLAGGQETQYF. As DNA, the CDR3 is TGCGCCAGCAGCCAAGAATGGGGTCTAGCGGGAGGCCAAGAGACCCAGTACTTC.

The chain uses TRBV4-2 and TRBJ1-3; 8 bases align to TRBD1. Germline lookup yields CDR1 LGHNA and CDR2 YNFKEQ. The CDR3 runs 17 residues. Trimming took 4 bases from V and 0 from J; bases not matched to a gene: 8. The CDR3 sequence: CASSRENRGISGNTIYF. The CDR3 region has the DNA TGTGCCAGCAGCCGAGAAAACAGGGGGATCTCTGGAAACACCATATATTTT.

This clonotype was observed a few times. This chain links TRBV29-1 with TRBJ2-5; the D call may be TRBD1 or TRBD2 (5 bases each). Trimming left V 0 bases short and J 5 bases short, with 13 bases between. The germline gives CDR1 SQVTM, CDR2 ANQGSEA. The CDR3 is 14 amino acids. CDR3 protein: CSVEDVGVDETQYF. Here the CDR3 DNA reads TGCAGCGTTGAAGATGTGGGGGTGGACGAGACCCAGTACTTC.

A remark on this clonotype: At one end the junction does not follow the germline gene, possibly because of a read error. The chain combines TRBV6-2 or TRBV6-3 with TRBJ2-1; D gene uncertain. Germline V gene sequence: CDR1 MNHEY, CDR2 SVGEGT. The CDR3 loop spans 15 amino acids. The chain's CDR3 is CTSSYWLSSYNEQFF. CDR3 in DNA: TGTACCAGCAGTTACTGGCTCAGCTCCTACAATGAGCAGTTCTTC.

The chain is built from TRBV28 and TRBJ2-5; a possible D gene is TRBD1 (6 bases). Trimming took 8 bases from V and 4 from J, leaving 14 bases between them. Germline CDR1 is MDHEN and CDR2 is SYDVKM. The CDR3 spans 13 residues. The CDR3 coding sequence is TGTGCCAGCCGAGACAGGAATAGAGAGACCCAGTACTTC. This codes for CASRDRNRETQYF.

As to this clonotype: A much bigger clone sits one base away, suggesting this may be a read error. As the CDR3 is not closed by the conserved phenylalanine or tryptophan, this likely results from a read error. V and J are TRBV20-1 and TRBJ2-7; 10 bases are a match to TRBD2. CDR1 is DFQATT and CDR2 is SNEGSKA in the germline V gene (reference sequence). V trimming: 2 bases; J trimming: 1 base; junction bases outside the gene matches: 11. This CDR3 has 17 residues. The DNA for the CDR3 is TGCAGTGCTAGAAACGGACTAGCGGAGAGGTCGTCCTACGAGCAGTACTTG. It specifies CSARNGLAERSSYEQYL.

This clonotype came up a few times. The junction does not match germline at one end; this may be a read error. V and J are TRBV20-1 and TRBJ2-1; 10 nucleotides align to TRBD1. CDR1 DFQATT and CDR2 SNEGSKA come from the germline V gene (reference sequence). The CDR3 runs to 17 residues. In nucleotides, the CDR3 is TGCTGTGCTAGTGGGAGGTTGGACAGGGGGGCCTACAATGAGCAGTTCTTC. This translates into CCASGRLDRGAYNEQFF.

The table lists this clonotype with many counts. The chain joins TRBV12-3 or TRBV12-4 to TRBJ2-3; D is ambiguous. The V end lost 9 bases, the J end lost 0 bases, and 7 bases lay between the germline ends. The CDR3 is 12 residues long. The CDR3 reads CARPSSTDTQYF. CDR3 nucleotides: TGTGCCAGGCCGTCAAGCACAGATACGCAGTATTTT.

In this sample, this clonotype turned up many times. The chain has TRBV5-1 and TRBJ2-2; 10 nucleotides match TRBD2. The V gene's germline CDR1 is SGHRS and CDR2 YFSETQ. J lost 6 bases, V lost 1 base, and 6 bases had no gene match. CDR3 length: 16 residues. The CDR3 nucleotides read TGCGCCAGCAGCTTGCGGCTAGCGGGAGCGGCCGGGGAGCTGTTTTTT. This sequence encodes CASSLRLAGAAGELFF.

This clonotype was found many times. The CDR3 DNA reads as TGCAGTGCTATCCCAGCGGGAGTCAGCGAGCAGTACTTC. It codes for CSAIPAGVSEQYF. V usage is TRBV20-1 and J usage is TRBJ2-7, with 8 positions matching TRBD2. CDR1 DFQATT and CDR2 SNEGSKA come from the germline V gene (reference sequence). With V trimmed by 4 bases and J by 6 bases, 8 bases remained unmatched. CDR3 size: 13 residues.

V is TRBV20-1 and J is TRBJ2-7; 7 nucleotides line up with TRBD1. V dropped 6 bases and J dropped 6; count of bases not matched to a gene: 11. This CDR3 region has 13 residues. Germline CDR1 is DFQATT and CDR2 is SNEGSKA (reference sequence). The CDR3 sequence is CSAGTGDTGEQYF. DNA of the CDR3: TGCAGTGCGGGAACAGGGGATACCGGCGAGCAGTACTTC.

This clonotype was counted many times. The chain has TRBV12-3 or TRBV12-4 and TRBJ1-1, with D perhaps matching TRBD1 (6 bases). The CDR3 totals 13 residues. Trimming left V 7 bases short and J 8 bases short, with 17 bases between. CDR3 residues: CASISPRDKEAFF. CDR3 bases: TGTGCCAGCATCTCCCCAAGGGACAAGGAAGCTTTCTTT.

The sample holds many counts of this clonotype. This CDR3 reads CASSSLTYEQYF. In nucleotides, the CDR3 is TGTGCCAGCAGCTCCCTCACCTACGAGCAGTACTTC. The J gene is TRBJ2-7, the V gene TRBV7-9, with unresolved D. CDR3 length equals 12 residues. The germline CDR1 and CDR2 sequences are SEHNR and FQNEAQ (reference sequence). V was cut by 4 bases and J by 2 bases, with 6 bases left in between. Together with reference TRBV7-9 and TRBJ2-7, the CDR3 gives the full variable domain: DTGVSQNPRHKITKRGQNVTFRCDPISEHNRLYWYRQTLGQGPEFLTYFQNEAQLEKSRLLSDRFSAERPKGSFSTLEIQRTEQGDSAMYLCASSSLTYEQYFGPGTRLTVT.

There are a few counts of this clonotype. The chain recombines TRBV12-3 or TRBV12-4 with TRBJ2-1; 8 bases are a match to TRBD2. With 6 bases clipped from V and 4 bases from J, the junction kept 8 bases outside the gene matches. The CDR3 runs 15 residues. The DNA for the CDR3 is TGTGCCAGCAGGACCGGGACTAGGCGGTACAATGAGCAGTTCTTC. This translates into CASRTGTRRYNEQFF.

This clonotype was seen a few times. The chain carries TRBV30 and TRBJ1-5, with 11 bases lining up with TRBD1. CDR1 is GTSNPN and CDR2 is SVGIG in the germline V gene (reference sequence). CDR3 length equals 15 residues. V lost 4 bases and J lost 8; bases outside the gene matches: 10. CDR3 coding DNA: TGTGCCTGGACGCAAGCCGGGACAGGGGGTGAGCCCCAGCATTTT. Translated: CAWTQAGTGGEPQHF.

This clonotype showed up many times. This sequence joins TRBV14 and TRBJ1-2; no clear D gene. Germline CDR1 SGHDN, CDR2 FVKESK. V lost 4 bases and J lost 2, with 14 bases in between. The CDR3 consists of 15 residues. The CDR3 nucleotides are TGTGCCAGCAGCCCCCTCGGCGTCACGAACTATGGCTACACCTTC. Protein sequence: CASSPLGVTNYGYTF. Using reference TRBV14 and TRBJ1-2 for the parts outside the CDR3, the full variable domain is EAGVTQFPSHSVIEKGQTVTLRCDPISGHDNLYWYRRVMGKEIKFLLHFVKESKQDESGMPNNRFLAERTGGTYSTLKVQPAELEDSGVYFCASSPLGVTNYGYTFGSGTRLTVV.

This clonotype was picked up many times. This sequence joins TRBV12-3 or TRBV12-4 and TRBJ2-1; a possible D gene is TRBD2 (6 bases). The CDR3 has 16 amino acids. The V gene lost 3 bases and the J gene lost 7 bases, with 19 bases spanning the gap. CDR3 coding DNA: TGTGCCAGCAGTTTCGGCGGGGAGGTTCCGGCTAATGAGCAGTTCTTC. As protein: CASSFGGEVPANEQFF.

The V gene is TRBV14, the J gene TRBJ2-1; D gene uncertain. The CDR3 extends over 11 amino acids. Germline V CDR1 and CDR2: SGHDN, FVKESK. V dropped 3 bases and J dropped 13 bases, with 10 bases sitting between them. The CDR3 region has the DNA TGTGCCAGCAGCCATTATGACAATCAGTTCTTC. It translates to CASSHYDNQFF.

On this clonotype: At one boundary the junction diverges from the germline segment, which might be a read error. The chain has TRBV6-6 and TRBJ2-5; D possibly matches TRBD1 or TRBD2 (6 bases each). Germline V gene data show CDR1 as MNHNY and CDR2 as SVGAGI (reference sequence). This CDR3 is built from 13 residues. In DNA form, the CDR3 reads TGTACCAGCAGTCCTACAGGGAGGGAGACCCAGTACTTC. Amino acids: CTSSPTGRETQYF.